A selection of T cell receptor beta chains follows, all from one sample in a study of CD4+ T cells in melanoma. Repertoires were generated with immunoSEQ multiplex PCR, while TCRdb's copy carries only in-frame clones and drops some. The repertoire consists of about 50,000 clones, with 75% to 90% occurring once and the leading ten covering over 9.5%. Sequencing was done on a sample of peripheral blood. The receptor source for this set is a human donor with melanoma. Both conserved end residues are part of each CDR3. Each record gives: clone size, J gene, V gene, D gene, CDR3 protein, CDR3 DNA. D genes are given only for firm matches. The size field is filled for only some rows; it gives once, few, many or a size class.

clone size: few
J gene: TRBJ1-2
V gene: TRBV30
D gene: TRBD1
CDR3 protein: CAWRRQGSYGYTF
CDR3 DNA: TGTGCCTGGAGGCGACAGGGAAGCTATGGCTACACCTTC

clone size: -
J gene: TRBJ1-2
V gene: TRBV9
D gene: -
CDR3 protein: CASSELGGGSYGYTF
CDR3 DNA: TGTGCCAGCAGCGAGCTCGGTGGGGGCAGTTATGGCTACACCTTC

clone size: -
J gene: TRBJ2-3
V gene: TRBV4-1
D gene: -
CDR3 protein: CASSQEYLGLGDTQYF
CDR3 DNA: TGCGCCAGCAGCCAAGAATATTTGGGGCTAGGAGATACGCAGTATTTT

clone size: -
J gene: TRBJ1-5
V gene: TRBV4-1
D gene: -
CDR3 protein: CASSQDQSSNQPQHF
CDR3 DNA: TGCGCCAGCAGCCAAGATCAATCTAGCAATCAGCCCCAGCATTTT

clone size: -
J gene: TRBJ2-7
V gene: TRBV4-2
D gene: TRBD1
CDR3 protein: CASSQPTLPGQGAYEQYF
CDR3 DNA: TGTGCCAGCAGCCAACCGACCTTGCCGGGACAGGGGGCTTACGAGCAGTACTTC

clone size: -
J gene: TRBJ1-1
V gene: TRBV9
D gene: TRBD1
CDR3 protein: CASSVWDRGLGTEAFF
CDR3 DNA: TGTGCCAGCAGCGTTTGGGACAGGGGTTTAGGCACTGAAGCTTTCTTT

clone size: -
J gene: TRBJ2-3
V gene: TRBV27
D gene: TRBD2
CDR3 protein: CASSRDSGGPTDTQYF
CDR3 DNA: TGTGCCAGCAGCCGAGATAGCGGGGGGCCCACAGATACGCAGTATTTT

clone size: -
J gene: TRBJ2-2
V gene: TRBV9
D gene: TRBD2
CDR3 protein: CASSADLGGGVTTGELFF
CDR3 DNA: TGTGCCAGCAGCGCCGATCTGGGCGGGGGGGTGACCACCGGGGAGCTGTTTTTT

clone size: few
J gene: TRBJ1-2
V gene: TRBV16
D gene: TRBD1
CDR3 protein: CASSRTTGLGGYTF
CDR3 DNA: TGTGCCAGCAGCCGGACGACAGGGCTCGGTGGCTACACCTTC

clone size: -
J gene: TRBJ1-5
V gene: TRBV7-2
D gene: -
CDR3 protein: CASSKDSNQPQHF
CDR3 DNA: TGTGCCAGCAGTAAAGACAGCAATCAGCCCCAGCATTTT

clone size: once
J gene: TRBJ2-1
V gene: TRBV27
D gene: -
CDR3 protein: CATGPMLEQFF
CDR3 DNA: TGTGCCACCGGCCCGATGCTGGAGCAGTTCTTC

clone size: -
J gene: TRBJ2-2
V gene: TRBV19
D gene: TRBD1
CDR3 protein: CASSSQTGAFRTGELFF
CDR3 DNA: TGTGCCAGTAGTAGCCAGACAGGGGCATTTCGCACCGGGGAGCTGTTTTTT

clone size: -
J gene: TRBJ1-2
V gene: TRBV7-2
D gene: -
CDR3 protein: CASSRGTYGYTF
CDR3 DNA: TGTGCCAGCAGTCGTGGAACCTATGGCTACACCTTC

clone size: -
J gene: TRBJ2-1
V gene: TRBV19
D gene: -
CDR3 protein: CASSPDRIEQFF
CDR3 DNA: TGTGCCAGTAGTCCGGACAGAATTGAGCAGTTCTTC

clone size: -
J gene: TRBJ2-2
V gene: TRBV15
D gene: TRBD1
CDR3 protein: CATSLPRGPGGELFF
CDR3 DNA: TGTGCCACCAGCCTCCCGAGGGGGCCGGGCGGGGAGCTGTTTTTT

clone size: once
J gene: TRBJ1-4
V gene: TRBV4-1
D gene: -
CDR3 protein: CASRREQGYANEKLFF
CDR3 DNA: TGCGCCAGCAGGCGGGAGCAGGGGTACGCTAATGAAAAACTGTTTTTT

clone size: -
J gene: TRBJ1-5
V gene: TRBV7-9
D gene: TRBD1
CDR3 protein: CASSKDRTGNQPQHF
CDR3 DNA: TGTGCCAGCAGCAAGGACAGGACGGGCAATCAGCCCCAGCATTTT

clone size: -
J gene: TRBJ1-2
V gene: TRBV7-8
D gene: -
CDR3 protein: CASSFSDSNYGYTF
CDR3 DNA: TGCGCCAGCAGCTTTTCAGATTCTAACTATGGCTACACCTTC

clone size: -
J gene: TRBJ2-3
V gene: TRBV11-2
D gene: -
CDR3 protein: CASSPGGNTDTQYF
CDR3 DNA: TGTGCCAGCAGCCCAGGGGGGAACACAGATACGCAGTATTTT

clone size: -
J gene: TRBJ1-2
V gene: TRBV6-5
D gene: -
CDR3 protein: CASSYSRGTNYGYTF
CDR3 DNA: TGTGCCAGCAGTTACTCAAGGGGTACTAACTATGGCTACACCTTC

clone size: -
J gene: TRBJ2-1
V gene: TRBV5-4
D gene: TRBD2
CDR3 protein: CASSWAGGRDEQFF
CDR3 DNA: TGTGCCAGCAGCTGGGCGGGGGGGCGAGATGAGCAGTTCTTC

clone size: once
J gene: TRBJ2-5
V gene: TRBV7-8
D gene: -
CDR3 protein: CASSLASKETQYF
CDR3 DNA: TGTGCCAGCAGCTTAGCCTCAAAAGAGACCCAGTACTTC

clone size: -
J gene: TRBJ1-3
V gene: TRBV30
D gene: -
CDR3 protein: CAWSPGQGSGNTIYF
CDR3 DNA: TGTGCCTGGAGTCCGGGGCAGGGGTCTGGAAACACCATATATTTT

clone size: -
J gene: TRBJ1-2
V gene: TRBV25-1
D gene: -
CDR3 protein: CASPPSQTGYTF
CDR3 DNA: TGTGCCAGCCCCCCGAGCCAAACTGGCTACACCTTC

clone size: -
J gene: TRBJ2-2
V gene: TRBV5-1
D gene: TRBD1
CDR3 protein: CASSAWTGEAKTGELFF
CDR3 DNA: TGCGCCAGCAGCGCGTGGACAGGGGAGGCGAAAACTGGGGAGCTGTTTTTT

clone size: -
J gene: TRBJ2-7
V gene: TRBV27
D gene: TRBD1
CDR3 protein: CASSLGTVSYEQYF
CDR3 DNA: TGTGCCAGCAGTTTGGGGACAGTCTCCTACGAGCAGTACTTC

clone size: once
J gene: TRBJ1-2
V gene: TRBV18
D gene: -
CDR3 protein: CASVIRTGADYGYTF
CDR3 DNA: TGTGCCAGCGTTATTCGGACGGGAGCTGACTATGGCTACACCTTC

clone size: -
J gene: TRBJ2-5
V gene: TRBV7-2
D gene: -
CDR3 protein: CASSHPQVQETQYF
CDR3 DNA: TGTGCCAGCAGCCACCCACAGGTTCAGGAGACCCAGTACTTC

clone size: -
J gene: TRBJ2-4
V gene: TRBV7-2
D gene: -
CDR3 protein: CASSLVGENIQYF
CDR3 DNA: TGTGCCAGCAGCTTAGTGGGAGAAAACATTCAGTACTTC

clone size: once
J gene: TRBJ2-1
V gene: TRBV19
D gene: TRBD1
CDR3 protein: CASSRQDRGYNEQFF
CDR3 DNA: TGTGCCAGTAGTAGACAGGACAGGGGATACAATGAGCAGTTCTTC

clone size: -
J gene: TRBJ2-5
V gene: TRBV27
D gene: TRBD1
CDR3 protein: CASSTRTGGRETQYF
CDR3 DNA: TGTGCCAGCAGTACACGAACAGGGGGCAGAGAGACCCAGTACTTC

clone size: -
J gene: TRBJ1-1
V gene: TRBV9
D gene: TRBD1
CDR3 protein: CASSVWAEGAGNTEAFF
CDR3 DNA: TGTGCCAGCAGCGTATGGGCGGAGGGGGCAGGGAACACTGAAGCTTTCTTT

clone size: once
J gene: TRBJ2-7
V gene: TRBV7-9
D gene: TRBD1
CDR3 protein: CASSPPQGDRSYEQYF
CDR3 DNA: TGTGCCAGCAGCCCCCCCCAGGGGGACAGATCCTACGAGCAGTACTTC

clone size: -
J gene: TRBJ1-3
V gene: TRBV11-2
D gene: -
CDR3 protein: CASSGWMGNTIYF
CDR3 DNA: TGTGCCAGCAGCGGGTGGATGGGAAACACCATATATTTT

clone size: -
J gene: TRBJ2-1
V gene: TRBV19
D gene: TRBD2
CDR3 protein: CASSIQSGGAQFF
CDR3 DNA: TGTGCCAGTAGTATCCAGAGCGGGGGGGCCCAGTTCTTC

clone size: -
J gene: TRBJ2-3
V gene: TRBV7-3
D gene: -
CDR3 protein: CASSLSLGSDTQYF
CDR3 DNA: TGTGCCAGCAGCTTAAGTTTGGGATCAGATACGCAGTATTTT

clone size: -
J gene: TRBJ1-1
V gene: TRBV5-5
D gene: -
CDR3 protein: CASSSTVYTEAFF
CDR3 DNA: TGTGCCAGCAGTTCCACAGTATACACTGAAGCTTTCTTT

clone size: -
J gene: TRBJ2-3
V gene: TRBV27
D gene: -
CDR3 protein: CASRPGAGSGTQYF
CDR3 DNA: TGTGCCAGCCGCCCGGGGGCCGGATCGGGTACGCAGTATTTT

clone size: -
J gene: TRBJ1-2
V gene: TRBV6-1
D gene: -
CDR3 protein: CASSENIGGAGYTF
CDR3 DNA: TGTGCCAGCAGTGAAAATATAGGGGGTGCCGGCTACACCTTC

clone size: once
J gene: TRBJ1-1
V gene: TRBV6-1
D gene: -
CDR3 protein: CASSDRGRVMNTEAFF
CDR3 DNA: TGTGCCAGCAGTGATAGGGGCAGGGTCATGAACACTGAAGCTTTCTTT

clone size: -
J gene: TRBJ2-7
V gene: TRBV4-3
D gene: TRBD2
CDR3 protein: CASSLGLASREQYF
CDR3 DNA: TGCGCCAGCAGCTTAGGACTAGCATCACGGGAGCAGTACTTC

clone size: -
J gene: TRBJ2-6
V gene: TRBV9
D gene: -
CDR3 protein: CASSASVGASGANVLTF
CDR3 DNA: TGTGCCAGCAGCGCCTCCGTGGGGGCTTCTGGGGCCAACGTCCTGACTTTC

clone size: -
J gene: TRBJ2-1
V gene: TRBV4-1
D gene: -
CDR3 protein: CASSQTDSYEQFF
CDR3 DNA: TGCGCCAGCAGCCAAACCGACAGCTACGAGCAGTTCTTC

clone size: -
J gene: TRBJ2-1
V gene: TRBV6-4
D gene: -
CDR3 protein: CASSDPGLGIDEQFF
CDR3 DNA: TGTGCCAGCAGTGACCCTGGGCTAGGTATAGATGAGCAGTTCTTC

clone size: -
J gene: TRBJ2-7
V gene: TRBV19
D gene: TRBD1
CDR3 protein: CASSMNRGLSSYEQYF
CDR3 DNA: TGTGCCAGTAGTATGAACAGGGGATTAAGCTCCTACGAGCAGTACTTC

clone size: -
J gene: TRBJ1-6
V gene: TRBV19
D gene: TRBD1
CDR3 protein: CASSYRTGGNSPLHF
CDR3 DNA: TGTGCCAGTAGTTATCGGACAGGGGGAAATTCACCCCTCCACTTT

clone size: -
J gene: TRBJ2-7
V gene: TRBV10-1
D gene: -
CDR3 protein: CASSEAGGFEQYF
CDR3 DNA: TGCGCCAGCAGTGAAGCCGGGGGCTTCGAGCAGTACTTC